The present T cell receptor beta chain was sequenced within a study of T cell clonality in common variable immunodeficiency. Study results and caveats: What drives increased CVID clonality needs T cell subpopulation sequencing. Shared TCRbeta clones were fewer between CVID subjects than controls.

This CDR3 spans 11 amino acids. The germline gives CDR1 DFQATT, CDR2 SNEGSKA (reference sequence). V lost 3 bases and J lost 8, with 7 bases in between. Ten or more counts support this clone. The antigen is unknown. The read terminates 3 residues ahead of where the CDR3 ends, so the germline J gene completes it. Data came from immunoSEQ multiplex PCR; TCRdb stores just in-frame clones and leaves some out. The profile covers some 50,000 clones, none occurring a single time. The J gene is TRBJ1-4, the V gene TRBV20-1, with D hard to call. Sequenced: peripheral blood mononuclear cells. The receptor comes from a person aged 18 to 70 in good health. CDR3 amino acids: CSASAAEKLFF. The sequenced part of the CDR3 DNA is TGCAGTGCTAGTGCGGCCGAAAAA.